Detailed here is one T cell receptor beta chain. The antigen remains unidentified. The data stem from a study of T-cell reconstitution after alpha-beta-depleted transplantation in children. Study findings and constraints: T cells produced anew were the main source of T-cell counts and diversity one year after transplant.

A TCRbeta library incorporating unique molecular identifiers was prepared. Each CDR3 protein gets one entry after TCRdb re-called the PCR reads with MiXCR. The sample includes more than 400,000 distinct CDR3 sequences, about 40% of them seen just once. This specimen consisted of PBMCs, obtained before TCRalphabeta/CD19-depleted stem cell transplant. This TCR was recovered from a girl aged 2 to 10 with aplastic anemia, due to receive a stem cell transplant.

CDR3 sequence (DNA): TGCAGTGCTACCCGACCGAACAGGGCCTACGAGCAGTACTTC. It encodes CSATRPNRAYEQYF. This rearrangement joins TRBV20-1 to TRBJ2-7, with a tentative D call TRBD1 (6 bases). V was trimmed by 4 bases and J by 2 bases, leaving 15 bases between them. This CDR3 has 14 amino acids. Germline V CDR1 and CDR2: DFQATT, SNEGSKA (reference sequence).